The entry below gives a single TCR beta chain sequence along with its context. A few counts support this clonotype. It lacks a known antigen. No base quality values were provided; no much bigger clone lies one nucleotide off. The sample is drawn from a study of CD8 T cells in ankylosing spondylitis (TCRdb year 2017). Regarding the study in general: The study set out to find disease-linked TCR variants by profiling T cell receptor beta repertoires in ankylosing spondylitis patients and healthy donors. The full study cohort was made up of about 25 ankylosing spondylitis patients and fewer than 120 healthy donors. Peripheral blood samples were taken, and synovial fluid was additionally collected from ankylosing spondylitis patients. Summary of the overall study and its limitations: Some motif variants had previously been reported in the synovial fluid and blood of reactive arthritis patients, which suggests shared mechanisms of disease initiation. The disease-linked clones had a CD8+ phenotype and were found at relatively low frequencies in peripheral blood. A TCR beta motif made up of under ten highly homologous amino acid variants appeared to be characteristic of blood from ankylosing spondylitis patients. According to the report, matched synovial fluid samples from ankylosing spondylitis patients were significantly enriched for the disease-linked clones.

The CDR1 and CDR2 encoded by the germline V gene are MDHEN and SYDVKM. The CDR3 has 16 amino acids, counting the end cysteine and phenylalanine. Just CDR3 DNA is preserved here, 48 bases in frame from base 1. V and J lose 8 bases and 2 bases, and a span of 19 bases separates them. Data came from an Illumina HiSeq 2500. Quantitative 5'-RACE with molecular barcodes was used to prepare TCR beta libraries. From the authors' description of their analysis: To identify disease-linked TCR variants, a new computational method was used, one built on a probabilistic model of VDJ rearrangement. TCRdb reran the public reads through fastp at Q25 and MiXCR, keeping productive beta chains. All rows with the same CDR3 protein become a single entry with the most common DNA and genes. These V and J calls originate from TCRdb's pipeline instead of the authors' own analysis. Recorded for this sample are 700,000 to 1,000,000 distinct CDR3 sequences; approximately 12% of them occurred a single time. The ten largest clones represent less than 0.65% of the sample.

The sequencing sample was made of blood, either unsorted or a sorted T cell fraction (not recorded which). The clonotype comes from a male donor with ankylosing spondylitis. The rearranged chain carries TRBV28 and TRBJ1-5; TRBD1 is possibly the D segment (6 matching bases). The bases are TGTGCCAGCCGAGTTAAACGGGGGGCCGGCAATCAGCCCCAGCATTTT. Translated, it reads CASRVKRGAGNQPQHF.